A selection of T cell receptor beta chains follows, all from one sample in a study of cytomegalovirus exposure and HLA in healthy donors. Sequencing used immunoSEQ multiplex PCR; TCRdb keeps in-frame clones, though not all of them. The sample holds under 400,000 clones, just over 85% seen once. Sequencing was done on a sample of PBMCs. These receptors were taken from a young woman in good health and CMV-seronegative. Each CDR3 is given with its conserved first and last residue. Fields, in order: CDR3 length, V gene, D gene, J gene, clone size, CDR3 protein, CDR3 DNA. The D gene is left open where the match is weak. Rows may omit the clone size; those that give it use once, few, many or a size class.

length: 15; V: TRBV28; D: TRBD1; J: TRBJ1-1; size: .; CDR3: CASSQDRELVTEAFF; DNA: TGTGCCAGCAGTCAGGACAGGGAGCTGGTCACTGAAGCTTTCTTT
length: 16; V: TRBV25-1; D: .; J: TRBJ2-5; size: .; CDR3: CASSDLGSIPGETQYF; DNA: TGTGCCAGCAGTGACCTTGGTTCTATCCCTGGTGAGACCCAGTACTTC
length: 16; V: TRBV4-1; D: TRBD1; J: TRBJ1-5; size: once; CDR3: CASSKDRGRSNQPQHF; DNA: TGCGCCAGCAGCAAGGACAGGGGAAGAAGCAATCAGCCCCAGCATTTT
length: 14; V: TRBV28; D: .; J: TRBJ2-1; size: .; CDR3: CASERGSSYNEQFF; DNA: TGTGCCAGCGAACGGGGTAGCTCCTACAATGAGCAGTTCTTC
length: 15; V: TRBV10-1; D: TRBD2; J: TRBJ2-5; size: .; CDR3: CASSETSGGQETQYF; DNA: TGCGCCAGCAGTGAGACTAGCGGGGGCCAAGAGACCCAGTACTTC
length: 13; V: TRBV7-2; D: .; J: TRBJ2-5; size: .; CDR3: CASSLNSQETQYF; DNA: TGTGCCAGCAGCTTAAACAGCCAAGAGACCCAGTACTTC
length: 15; V: TRBV5-1; D: .; J: TRBJ2-1; size: .; CDR3: CASSPPGTRLNEQFF; DNA: TGCGCCAGCAGCCCGCCCGGGACTCGCCTTAATGAGCAGTTCTTC
length: 15; V: TRBV28; D: .; J: TRBJ2-7; size: .; CDR3: CASSLERENRYEQYF; DNA: TGTGCCAGCAGTTTAGAACGGGAGAATAGATACGAGCAGTACTTC
length: 12; V: TRBV30; D: .; J: TRBJ1-3; size: .; CDR3: CAFPGPGNTIYF; DNA: TGTGCCTTTCCCGGTCCTGGAAACACCATATATTTT
length: 14; V: TRBV5-1; D: TRBD2; J: TRBJ2-1; size: .; CDR3: CASRPTGGYNEQFF; DNA: TGCGCCAGCAGGCCGACGGGGGGCTACAATGAGCAGTTCTTC
length: 15; V: TRBV27; D: TRBD2; J: TRBJ2-1; size: .; CDR3: CASSLSGSRLNEQFF; DNA: TGTGCCAGCAGTTTAAGCGGGAGCCGTCTCAATGAGCAGTTCTTC
length: 14; V: TRBV9; D: TRBD2; J: TRBJ2-1; size: .; CDR3: CASSGRVGYNEQFF; DNA: TGTGCCAGCTCGGGGAGGGTGGGCTACAATGAGCAGTTCTTC
length: 13; V: TRBV7-8; D: .; J: TRBJ2-7; size: .; CDR3: CASSPQRENEQYF; DNA: TGTGCCAGCAGCCCCCAACGAGAGAACGAGCAGTACTTC
length: 14; V: TRBV5-8; D: .; J: TRBJ1-2; size: .; CDR3: CASSLGAGYYGYTF; DNA: TGTGCCAGCAGCTTGGGTGCAGGGTACTATGGCTACACCTTC
length: 13; V: TRBV6-6; D: .; J: TRBJ2-2; size: few; CDR3: CASSTNRAGELFF; DNA: TGTGCCAGCAGTACCAACAGGGCTGGGGAGCTGTTTTTT
length: 14; V: TRBV6-5; D: TRBD1; J: TRBJ1-1; size: .; CDR3: CASSWDSLNTEAFF; DNA: TGTGCCAGCAGTTGGGACAGCTTGAACACTGAAGCTTTCTTT
length: 12; V: TRBV29-1; D: TRBD2; J: TRBJ2-3; size: .; CDR3: CSERGGADTQYF; DNA: TGCAGCGAACGGGGGGGCGCGGATACGCAGTATTTT
length: 13; V: TRBV6-5; D: TRBD1; J: TRBJ2-7; size: .; CDR3: CASRSGQGYEQYF; DNA: TGTGCCAGCAGATCGGGACAGGGATACGAGCAGTACTTC
length: 12; V: TRBV6-1; D: .; J: TRBJ2-7; size: .; CDR3: CASSEDSVEQYF; DNA: TGTGCCAGCAGTGAAGATAGTGTCGAGCAGTACTTC
length: 17; V: TRBV27; D: TRBD2; J: TRBJ2-2; size: once; CDR3: CASSLVSGRKSFGELFF; DNA: TGTGCCAGCAGTTTGGTTAGCGGGAGAAAGAGTTTCGGGGAGCTGTTTTTT
length: 14; V: TRBV28; D: .; J: TRBJ1-5; size: .; CDR3: CASREGTSNQPQHF; DNA: TGTGCCAGCAGGGAGGGTACGAGCAATCAGCCCCAGCATTTT
length: 13; V: TRBV7-9; D: .; J: TRBJ1-5; size: few; CDR3: CASSSGGNQPQHF; DNA: TGTGCCAGCAGCTCCGGGGGCAATCAGCCCCAGCATTTT
length: 15; V: TRBV28; D: .; J: TRBJ2-7; size: .; CDR3: CASSSPQGGDYEQYF; DNA: TGTGCCAGCAGTTCTCCACAGGGAGGGGACTACGAGCAGTACTTC